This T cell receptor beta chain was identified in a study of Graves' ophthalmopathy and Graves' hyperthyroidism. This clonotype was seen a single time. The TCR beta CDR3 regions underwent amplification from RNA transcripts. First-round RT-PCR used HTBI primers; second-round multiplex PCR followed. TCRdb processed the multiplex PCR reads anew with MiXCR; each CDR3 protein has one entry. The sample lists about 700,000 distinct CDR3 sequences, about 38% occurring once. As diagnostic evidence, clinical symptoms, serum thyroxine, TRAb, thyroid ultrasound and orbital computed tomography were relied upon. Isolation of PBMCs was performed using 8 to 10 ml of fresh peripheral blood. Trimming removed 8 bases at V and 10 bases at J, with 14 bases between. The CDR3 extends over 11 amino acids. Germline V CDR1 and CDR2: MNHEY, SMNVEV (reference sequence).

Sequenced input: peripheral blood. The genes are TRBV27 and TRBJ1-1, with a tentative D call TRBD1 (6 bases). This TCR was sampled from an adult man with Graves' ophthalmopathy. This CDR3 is CASRGQIGAFF. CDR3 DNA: TGTGCCAGCCGAGGACAGATTGGAGCTTTCTTT.